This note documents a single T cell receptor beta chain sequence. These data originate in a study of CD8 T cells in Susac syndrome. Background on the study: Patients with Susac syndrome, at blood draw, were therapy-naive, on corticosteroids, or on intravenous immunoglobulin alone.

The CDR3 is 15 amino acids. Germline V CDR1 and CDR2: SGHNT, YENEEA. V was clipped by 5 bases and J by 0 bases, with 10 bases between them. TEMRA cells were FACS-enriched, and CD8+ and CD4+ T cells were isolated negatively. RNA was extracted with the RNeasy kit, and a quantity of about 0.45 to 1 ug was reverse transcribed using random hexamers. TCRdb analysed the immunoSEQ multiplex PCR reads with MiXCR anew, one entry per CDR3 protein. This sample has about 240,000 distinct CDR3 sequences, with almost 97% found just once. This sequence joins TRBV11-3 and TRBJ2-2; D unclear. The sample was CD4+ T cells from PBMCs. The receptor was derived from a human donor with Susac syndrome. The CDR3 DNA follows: TGTGCCAGCAGCCTTACTCTTACGAACACCGGGGAGCTGTTTTTT. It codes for CASSLTLTNTGELFF.